This T cell receptor beta chain was sequenced for a study of OX40 agonist ivuxolimab in advanced cancers. Looking at the study overall: Under the entry rules, prior anti-PD-1, anti-PD-L1 or anti-CTLA-4 therapy was allowed, and 40% had some.

The CDR3 runs to 15 residues. The V end lost 3 bases, the J end lost 2 bases, and 11 bases lay between the germline ends. CDR1 SGHNT and CDR2 YENEEA come from the germline V gene. Blood samples were obtained at baseline, cycle 4 day 1, and cycle 7 day 1. Sequencing was performed with immunoSEQ multiplex PCR; in TCRdb, only in-frame clones are kept and a portion is missing. Found here are about 53,000 clones, just under 80% of them singletons; the top ten hold around 2.3%. The chain joins TRBV11-3 to TRBJ1-5; D gene ambiguous. The TCR was taken from an adult with an advanced solid tumor such as melanoma, head and neck, liver or kidney cancer. This specimen was CD4+ or CD8+ T cells sorted from blood, taken in a trial of the OX40 agonist ivuxolimab. In DNA form, the CDR3 reads TGTGCCAGCAGCTTCAAGGGCGACGGCAATCAGCCCCAGCATTTT. Translating gives CASSFKGDGNQPQHF.